The T cell receptor beta chain under discussion was sequenced for a study of T cell repertoires in cytomegalovirus infection. Whole-study context: Both CMV infection and a matching HLA type were indicated by public TCR beta signatures. Study results and caveats: HLA-C-restricted TCR beta clonotypes specific for CMV led the ex vivo response.

Points on this clonotype: Its specificity is not known.

TCRdb fed the reads into MiXCR, producing one record per CDR3 protein. The sample lists around 350,000 distinct CDR3 sequences; around 18% were seen once. Trimming shortened V by 2 bases and J by 7 bases, and 9 bases separated the two germline ends. This CDR3 comprises 13 residues. The clonotype was recovered from a human donor in good health (CMV status not recorded). Some clones in this sample may be carry-over from other donors' samples. The rearrangement links TRBV12-3 or TRBV12-4 to TRBJ2-1; possible D gene TRBD2, 5 bases. Sequences were obtained from PBMCs. The CDR3 is CASSLLRRNEQFF. In DNA, the CDR3 is TGTGCCAGCAGTTTATTACGGAGGAATGAGCAGTTCTTC.